This T cell receptor (beta chain) was sequenced during a study of blood T cell repertoires in COVID-19. Across the whole study: Some COVID-19 samples were acute and others convalescent; all came from the United States, Italy and Spain. From T cells, B-cell-depleted T cells, or PBMCs came the material, which was cDNA or gDNA.

As handled by the study authors: Counts of nucleated cells, estimated from reference gene primer amplification, were obtained. Profiled with immunoSEQ multiplex PCR; TCRdb holds only in-frame clones, not every one. V and J calls and clone size follow that table, whereas D and trimming were derived from the DNA. The sample shows over 90,000 clones, about 85% of them seen only once. The CDR3 sequence is 12 residues long. The V end lost 9 bases, the J end lost 6 bases, and 15 bases lay between the germline ends. In germline, CDR1 is LNHDA, CDR2 SQIVND (reference sequence). This clone was counted once. The chain couples TRBV19 to TRBJ2-7, with D possibly being TRBD2 (5 bases). The TCR originated in a man over 45 in a cohort sampled during active COVID-19. Sequences were obtained from peripheral blood. The CDR3 nucleotides are TGTGCCAGCAGCACCCGACGGGGCGAGCAGTACTTC. Translation gives CASSTRRGEQYF.